This T cell receptor beta chain appears in the sequencing data of a study of blood T cell repertoires in COVID-19. V lost 1 base, J lost 0 bases, and 13 bases lay in between. The CDR3 consists of 17 residues. Germline loops: CDR1 MGHRA, CDR2 YSYEKL. In the original workflow: Researchers report that nucleated cell counts were estimated from reference gene primer amplification. The assay was immunoSEQ multiplex PCR, and TCRdb's table has in-frame clones only and misses some. That table furnishes V, J and clone size, whereas the DNA furnished D and trimming. The table has roughly 210,000 clones, about 85% seen once.

Material for sequencing was peripheral blood. The TCR comes from a woman aged 80 or older with COVID-19, enrolled during active disease. The chain links TRBV4-1 to TRBJ2-4; D gene uncertain. The CDR3 sequence is CASSQVAVPLAKNIQYF. For the CDR3, the DNA is TGCGCCAGCAGCCAAGTGGCGGTACCTCTAGCCAAAAACATTCAGTACTTC.